This TCR beta chain was identified during a study of blood T cell repertoires in COVID-19. Here immunoSEQ multiplex PCR was the method, and the copy in TCRdb shows in-frame clones only, minus some. The repertoire has around 330,000 clones, roughly 90% of them found once; the top ten carry approximately 4%. The CDR3 runs to 13 residues. Germline V lookup: CDR1 SGHRS, CDR2 YFSETQ. V lost 7 bases and J lost 0, with 10 bases in between. The TCR sequence derives from a woman aged 45 to 65 with active or convalescent COVID-19. The V call is TRBV5-1, the J call TRBJ1-1; the D gene is possibly TRBD1 (5 bases). Sequenced material: peripheral blood. CDR3 in DNA: TGCGCCAGCCGACCGGACATGAACACTGAAGCTTTCTTT. Translating gives CASRPDMNTEAFF. The full variable domain, rest sourced from reference TRBV5-1 and TRBJ1-1, is KAGVTQTPRYLIKTRGQQVTLSCSPISGHRSVSWYQQTPGQGLQFLFEYFSETQRNKGNFPGRFSGRQFSNSRSEMNVSTLELGDSALYLCASRPDMNTEAFFGQGTRLTVV.